This T cell receptor (beta chain) was obtained from a study of CD8 T cells in ankylosing spondylitis. The V gene's germline CDR1 is MNHEY and CDR2 SVGEGT. With V trimmed by 6 bases and J by 8 bases, 10 bases remained unmatched. The CDR3 has 14 residues. Comment on this clonotype: The antigen is unknown.

Researchers built TCR beta libraries using quantitative 5'-RACE with molecular barcodes. TCRdb passed the 5' RACE reads through MiXCR, listing each CDR3 protein once. The repertoire holds about 130,000 distinct CDR3 sequences, with approximately 7.3% as singletons. Study-level results: In the blood and synovial fluid of reactive arthritis, some motif variants had been previously reported. Clones linked with disease were CD8+ and fairly uncommon in the peripheral blood. A motif in TCR beta, a set of roughly eight highly homologous variants, appeared characteristic of ankylosing spondylitis blood.

The chain recombines TRBV6-2 or TRBV6-3 with TRBJ1-2; 9 nucleotides line up with TRBD1. The sample consisted of blood, either unsorted or a sorted T cell fraction (not recorded which). This clonotype was sampled from a female donor with ankylosing spondylitis or in good health (not recorded which). The CDR3 is CASRTRDRVQGYTF. The DNA of the CDR3 is TGTGCCAGCAGAACCCGGGACAGGGTACAAGGCTACACCTTC.